The present TCR beta chain was sequenced within a study of cytomegalovirus exposure and HLA in healthy donors. Study conclusions and caveats: Three CMV-associated chains proved CMV antigen-specific in vitro. The study designated fewer than 200 TCR beta chains cytomegalovirus-associated.

Measured with immunoSEQ multiplex PCR; TCRdb has only the in-frame clones, and not every one. The data show some 71,000 clones, about 94% seen once. As regards this clone: What it binds is unknown. The junction differs from germline at one of its ends, possibly a read error.

The CDR3 spans 15 residues. CDR1 SGHNT and CDR2 YYREEE come from the germline V gene (reference sequence). The source of this sequence is a woman aged 18-29 years in good health and CMV-seronegative. The chain joins TRBV5-4 to TRBJ1-2; TRBD1 aligns across 10 bases. The material sequenced was PBMCs. The CDR3 spells CASSQEWTGGYGYTF. CDR3 DNA sequence: TGCGCCAGCAGCCAAGAATGGACAGGGGGCTATGGCTACACCTTC.